Given below is one TCR beta chain in context. The antigen is undetermined. This specimen belongs to a study of shared clonotypes between healthy human individuals. Study details: Per donor, CD8 memory used one plate, CD8 naive used two, CD4 memory used three and CD4 naive used three.

CD8 cells regarded as naive lacked CD45RO, were positively chosen for CCR7, and omitted terminally differentiated effector memory CD45RA+ cells. Authors' data handling: Junction-only immunoSEQ sequences carried no quality scores, so filtering differed. The assay was immunoSEQ multiplex PCR, and TCRdb's table has in-frame clones only and misses some. That table is the source of V, J and clone size, and D and trimming were worked out from the DNA. The sample carries about 590,000 clones, around 95% recorded once. Study results and caveats: Non-shared clonotypes had lower generation probabilities than those shared by all four donors.

Germline CDR1 reads MNHEY; CDR2 reads SMNVEV (reference sequence). V trimming: 5 bases; J trimming: 4 bases; junction bases outside the gene matches: 7. CDR3 length: 14 residues. The sequence came from a woman aged 30 to 39 in good health. The sample was naive CD8+ T cells sorted from blood. The gene calls are TRBV27 and TRBJ2-7; 8 nucleotides agree with TRBD2. The CDR3 coding sequence is TGTGCCAGCAGTCTAGCCGGGACTAGGTACGAGCAGTACTTC. This gives the protein CASSLAGTRYEQYF.